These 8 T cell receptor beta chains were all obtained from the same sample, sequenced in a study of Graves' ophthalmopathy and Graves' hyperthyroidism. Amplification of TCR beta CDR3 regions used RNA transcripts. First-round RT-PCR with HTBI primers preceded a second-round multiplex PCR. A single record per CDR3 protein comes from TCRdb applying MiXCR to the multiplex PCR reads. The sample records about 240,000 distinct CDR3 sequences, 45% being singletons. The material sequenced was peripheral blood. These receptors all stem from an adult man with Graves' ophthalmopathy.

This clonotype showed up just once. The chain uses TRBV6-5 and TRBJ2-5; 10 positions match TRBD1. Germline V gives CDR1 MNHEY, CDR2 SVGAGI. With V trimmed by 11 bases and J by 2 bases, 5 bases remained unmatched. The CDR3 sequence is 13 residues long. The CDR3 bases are TGTGCCTCCTGGGACAGGGGACAAGAGACCCAGTACTTC. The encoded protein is CASWDRGQETQYF.

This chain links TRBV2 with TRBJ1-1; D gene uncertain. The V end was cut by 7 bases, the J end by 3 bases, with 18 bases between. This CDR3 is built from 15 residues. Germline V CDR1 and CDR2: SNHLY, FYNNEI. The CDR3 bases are TGTGCCAGCAACTCCAAGCGATCCGAATACACTGAAGCTTTCTTT. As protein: CASNSKRSEYTEAFF. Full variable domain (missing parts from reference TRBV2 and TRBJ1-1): EPEVTQTPSHQVTQMGQEVILRCVPISNHLYFYWYRQILGQKVEFLVSFYNNEISEKSEIFDDQFSVERPDGSNFTLKIRSTKLEDSAMYFCASNSKRSEYTEAFFGQGTRLTVV.

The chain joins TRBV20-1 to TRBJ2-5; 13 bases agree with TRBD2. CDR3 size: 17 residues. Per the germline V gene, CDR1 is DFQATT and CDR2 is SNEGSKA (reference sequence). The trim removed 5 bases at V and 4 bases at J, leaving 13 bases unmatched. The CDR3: CSAFTPGTSGKLETQYF. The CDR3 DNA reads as TGCAGTGCTTTTACCCCCGGGACTAGCGGGAAACTAGAGACCCAGTACTTC.

The CDR3 loop reads CASSLAQGRNSPLHF. In DNA form, the CDR3 reads TGTGCCAGCAGCTTAGCTCAAGGGAGGAATTCACCCCTCCACTTT. The chain couples TRBV9 to TRBJ1-6; no reliable D call. Trimming stripped 4 bases from V and 7 bases from J, with 15 bases between. The CDR3 length is 15 residues. Germline-derived CDR1 and CDR2 are SGDLS and YYNGEE.

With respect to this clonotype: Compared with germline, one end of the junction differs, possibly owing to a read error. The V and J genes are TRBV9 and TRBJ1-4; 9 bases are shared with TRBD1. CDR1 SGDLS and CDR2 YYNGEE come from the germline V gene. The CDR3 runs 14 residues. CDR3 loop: CASSTGQGSEKLFF. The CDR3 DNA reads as TGCGCCAGCAGCACCGGACAGGGGAGTGAAAAACTGTTTTTT.

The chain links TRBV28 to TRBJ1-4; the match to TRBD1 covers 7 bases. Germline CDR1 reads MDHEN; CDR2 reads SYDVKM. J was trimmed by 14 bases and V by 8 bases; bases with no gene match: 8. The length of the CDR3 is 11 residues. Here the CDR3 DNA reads TGTGCCAGCGGACAGGTCCCGTTCCTGTTTTTT. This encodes CASGQVPFLFF.

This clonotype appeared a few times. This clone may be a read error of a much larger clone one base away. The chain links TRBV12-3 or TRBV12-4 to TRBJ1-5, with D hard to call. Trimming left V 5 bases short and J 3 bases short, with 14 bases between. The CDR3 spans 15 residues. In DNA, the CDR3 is TGTGCCAGCAGTCCTCGAGGTGGAAACAATCAGCCCCAGCATTTT. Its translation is CASSPRGGNNQPQHF.

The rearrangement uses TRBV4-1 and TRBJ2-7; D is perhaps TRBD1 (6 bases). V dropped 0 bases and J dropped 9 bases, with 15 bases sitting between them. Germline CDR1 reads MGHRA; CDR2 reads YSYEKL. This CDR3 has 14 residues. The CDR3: CASSQDLAGVGQYF. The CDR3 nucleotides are TGCGCCAGCAGCCAAGATCTTGCAGGGGTCGGGCAGTACTTC.